These 18 T cell receptor beta chains share one sample of origin, sequenced in a study of Graves' ophthalmopathy and Graves' hyperthyroidism. TCR beta CDR3 regions were amplified from RNA transcripts. Amplification began with first-round RT-PCR using HTBI primers, then second-round multiplex PCR was performed. MiXCR, run by TCRdb on the multiplex PCR reads, gives a single entry per CDR3 protein. The table shows 200,000 to 300,000 distinct CDR3 sequences, with around 50% occurring only once. The sample comprised peripheral blood. Receptors originate from an adult man with Graves' ophthalmopathy.

The chain links TRBV6-5 to TRBJ2-7; 8 positions match TRBD2. CDR1 MNHEY and CDR2 SVGAGI come from the germline V gene. V shed 6 bases, J shed 6 bases, and the junction held 7 bases outside the gene matches. This CDR3 is built from 13 residues. CDR3 amino acids: CASSSIAGPEQYF. CDR3 sequence (DNA): TGTGCCAGCAGCAGCATAGCGGGACCCGAGCAGTACTTC.

This clonotype was counted a few times. This rearrangement joins TRBV2 to TRBJ1-1; 8 nucleotides line up with TRBD1. CDR1 SNHLY and CDR2 FYNNEI come from the germline V gene. The CDR3 totals 13 residues. Unmatched junction bases numbered 9, after V lost 10 bases and J lost 5 bases. The CDR3 sequence is CATNTGGGTEAFF. The CDR3 bases are TGTGCCACCAACACAGGGGGGGGTACTGAAGCTTTCTTT.

This clonotype was picked up a small number of times. This chain connects TRBV6-4 to TRBJ1-5; weak D call: TRBD1 (5 bases). The CDR3 totals 13 residues. CDR1 is MRHNA and CDR2 is SNTAGT in the germline V gene. Trimming took off 2 bases at V and 4 bases at J, with 6 bases between the two ends. CDR3 coding DNA: TGTGCCAGCAGTGACGGGGGTAATCAGCCCCAGCATTTT. Translation: CASSDGGNQPQHF.

This clonotype was found many times. This rearrangement joins TRBV15 to TRBJ1-1; a weak D match, TRBD1 (5 bases). The CDR3 has 13 residues. CDR1 and CDR2 from the germline V gene are LNHNV and YYDKDF (reference sequence). V lost 5 bases, J lost 5 bases, and 12 bases lay in between. The CDR3 spells CATSWEGRTEAFF. The CDR3 coding sequence is TGTGCCACCAGCTGGGAGGGGAGGACTGAAGCTTTCTTT. The variable domain in full, completed from reference TRBV15 and TRBJ1-1, reads DAMVIQNPRYQVTQFGKPVTLSCSQTLNHNVMYWYQQKSSQAPKLLFHYYDKDFNNEADTPDNFQSRRPNTSFCFLDIRSPGLGDTAMYLCATSWEGRTEAFFGQGTRLTVV.

Worth noting for this clonotype: This CDR3 fails to terminate in the conserved phenylalanine or tryptophan, so it likely reflects a read error. The CDR3 DNA reads TGTGCCAGCAGTGAATATGGGGTTTTCCAAGAGACCCAGTACCTC. Translation: CASSEYGVFQETQYL. The chain joins TRBV25-1 to TRBJ2-5, with D uncertain. Germline V gives CDR1 MGHDK, CDR2 SYGVNS. Trimming took off 0 bases at V and 1 base at J, with 9 bases between the two ends. This CDR3 has 15 amino acids.

The gene calls are TRBV6-1 and TRBJ2-5, with no clear D. There are 15 residues in the CDR3. CDR1 is MNHNS, CDR2 SASEGT, per germline. Trimming stripped 1 base from V and 5 bases from J, with 14 bases between. This CDR3 is CASSEDPLGYETQYF. CDR3 DNA sequence: TGTGCCAGCAGTGAAGACCCTCTTGGTTACGAGACCCAGTACTTC.

This clonotype was detected only a few times. One end of the junction varies from germline; a read error may be responsible. The chain uses TRBV2 and TRBJ2-5; TRBD2 aligns across 7 bases. Germline CDR1 reads SNHLY; CDR2 reads FYNNEI. The CDR3 is 14 residues long. The CDR3 loop reads CATSERGEGETQYF. DNA of the CDR3: TGTGCCACCAGTGAGCGGGGAGAGGGAGAGACCCAGTACTTC.

About this clonotype itself: A much larger clone lies a single base off, so this may be a read error. CDR3 region: CAISEGQGLKTQYF. CDR3 nucleotides: TGTGCCATCAGTGAAGGACAGGGACTAAAGACCCAGTACTTC. J is TRBJ2-5 and V is TRBV7-9, with D tentatively TRBD1 (8 bases). Germline V lookup: CDR1 SEHNR, CDR2 FQNEAQ (reference sequence). The CDR3 sequence is 14 residues long. V shed 10 bases and J shed 6 bases, with 21 bases lying between them.

The CDR3 loop reads CSAMVGELFF. The CDR3 DNA is TGCAGCGCAATGGTCGGGGAGCTGTTTTTT. The chain couples TRBV29-1 to TRBJ2-2; no firm D call. The CDR3 is made up of 10 amino acids. V was shortened by 7 bases and J by 7 bases, with 7 bases between the two germline ends. CDR1 is SQVTM, CDR2 ANQGSEA, per germline.

The chain recombines TRBV10-3 with TRBJ2-7; D remains unclear. The end of the DNA is better explained by TRBJ2-1, so the J call may be wrong. Germline V lookup: CDR1 ENHRY, CDR2 SYGVKD. The CDR3 is 11 residues long. This CDR3 reads CAISVEGEQFF. In DNA, the CDR3 is TGTGCCATCAGTGTAGAAGGTGAGCAGTTCTTC.

The CDR3: CSARDSLGARSGNTIYF. CDR3 nucleotides: TGCAGTGCTAGAGATTCCTTAGGGGCCCGCTCTGGAAACACCATATATTTT. V and J are TRBV20-1 and TRBJ1-3; D may be TRBD1 (5 bases). Germline CDR1 is DFQATT and CDR2 is SNEGSKA (reference sequence). Trimming left V 0 bases short and J 0 bases short, with 15 bases between. CDR3 size: 17 residues.

The rearrangement links TRBV7-8 to TRBJ2-7; TRBD2 agrees at 7 bases. V shed 2 bases, J shed 7 bases, and the junction held 14 bases outside the gene matches. The length of the CDR3 is 16 residues. Germline V gene sequence: CDR1 SGHVS, CDR2 FQNEAQ. CDR3 coding DNA: TGTGCCAGCAGCTTAAGGGCGGGAGCCCCCTACAATGAGCAGTACTTC. It translates to CASSLRAGAPYNEQYF.

Comment on this clonotype: In this CDR3 the conserved last residue, phenylalanine or tryptophan, is missing, so a read error is likely. V gene TRBV13 combines with J gene TRBJ1-6; D might be TRBD1 (6 bases). The CDR3 length is 15 residues. Trimming took off 7 bases at V and 10 bases at J, with 20 bases between the two ends. Germline V gene lookup returns CDR1 PRHDT and CDR2 FYEKMQ (reference sequence). CDR3 amino acids: CASTATGWGRSPLHL. The CDR3 nucleotides read TGTGCCAGCACTGCAACAGGGTGGGGACGCTCACCCCTCCACCTT.

With regard to this clonotype: An end of the junction differs from the germline gene, which may be a read error. V usage is TRBV5-6 and J usage is TRBJ1-1; no reliable D call. The CDR3 loop spans 12 amino acids. The germline CDR1 and CDR2 sequences are SGHDT and YYEEEE. The CDR3 DNA reads TGTGCCAGCAGCTTTCCCACCACTGAAGCTTCCTTT. It translates to CASSFPTTEASF. Looking up the rest from reference TRBV5-6 and TRBJ1-1 gives the full variable domain: DAGVTQSPTHLIKTRGQQVTLRCSPKSGHDTVSWYQQALGQGPQFIFQYYEEEERQRGNFPDRFSGHQFPNYSSELNVNALLLGDSALYLCASSFPTTEASFGQGTRLTVV.

The genes are TRBV7-3 and TRBJ2-7; no clear D. V was shortened by 2 bases and J by 3 bases, with 17 bases between the two germline ends. Germline V gene lookup returns CDR1 SGHTA and CDR2 FQGTGA. The CDR3 extends over 16 amino acids. The CDR3 sequence: CASSLASSGPGYEQYF. The CDR3 DNA follows: TGTGCCAGCAGCTTAGCCTCGAGTGGCCCAGGCTACGAGCAGTACTTC.

Concerning this clonotype: Just one base apart from a much larger clone, this may be a read error. V is TRBV10-2 and J is TRBJ2-7; D not certain. The CDR3 is 10 residues long. Germline-derived CDR1 and CDR2 are WSHSY and SAAADI. The V end was cut by 4 bases, the J end by 6 bases, with 4 bases between. The CDR3 loop is CASSVTEQYF. The DNA of the CDR3 is TGCGCCAGCAGTGTGACCGAGCAGTACTTC.

This clonotype was seen ten or more times. The rearrangement links TRBV29-1 to TRBJ1-5; 9 bases are shared with TRBD1. The length of the CDR3 is 15 residues. The germline CDR1 and CDR2 sequences are SQVTM and ANQGSEA. V shed 4 bases, J shed 1 base, and the junction held 5 bases outside the gene matches. The CDR3 nucleotides read TGCAGCGTTGTCACCGGGACAGGGAGCAATCAGCCCCAGCATTTT. This codes for CSVVTGTGSNQPQHF.

This clonotype has ten or more counts. The genes are TRBV7-2 and TRBJ1-2; 8 nucleotides line up with TRBD1. This CDR3 has 16 amino acids. Losses at the gene ends were 8 bases for V and 7 bases for J; bases not matched to a gene: 18. From germline, CDR1 is SGHTA and CDR2 FQGNSA. Here the CDR3 reads CASLKIQAGGVSGYTF. In nucleotides, the CDR3 is TGTGCCAGCCTTAAAATACAGGCAGGGGGCGTTAGTGGCTACACCTTC.